One sample yielded the 25 T cell receptor beta chains listed below, sequenced in a study of T cells in Graves' hyperthyroidism and ophthalmopathy. The source material, RNA transcripts, was used to amplify TCR beta CDR3 regions. The TCR CDR3 first-round RT-PCR relied on the HTBI primer set. One entry per CDR3 protein results from TCRdb running MiXCR on the multiplex PCR reads. The sample shows about 400,000 distinct CDR3 sequences, approximately 15% of them seen only once. Sequencing was carried out using blood. These receptors were obtained from a woman under 30 with Graves' hyperthyroidism.

Many counts were recorded for this clonotype. J is TRBJ1-1 and V is TRBV30; 7 bases fit TRBD1. The V and J ends lost 3 bases and 1 base, in that order; junction bases with no gene match: 2. CDR1 is GTSNPN, CDR2 SVGIG, per germline (reference sequence). The CDR3 has 13 residues. Written as DNA, the CDR3 is TGTGCCTGGAGACAGGGGCCGAACACTGAAGCTTTCTTT. It encodes CAWRQGPNTEAFF.

This clonotype was recorded at least ten times. DNA of the CDR3: TGCAGCGTGCCGGGACCGGGGAATGGCTACACCTTC. Its translation is CSVPGPGNGYTF. V and J are TRBV29-1 and TRBJ1-2; weak D call: TRBD1 (5 bases). This CDR3 spans 12 amino acids. The V gene lost 6 bases and the J gene lost 6 bases, with 14 bases spanning the gap. Germline CDR1 SQVTM, CDR2 ANQGSEA.

V and J are TRBV30 and TRBJ2-2; the D gene is possibly TRBD1 (6 bases). Germline V gives CDR1 GTSNPN, CDR2 SVGIG (reference sequence). With 1 base removed from V and 2 bases from J, the gap between germline ends came to 8 bases. The CDR3 totals 14 residues. The CDR3 DNA reads as TGTGCCTGGAGTGCCGGGACAAACACCGGGGAGCTGTTTTTT. Translating it yields CAWSAGTNTGELFF.

Only a few counts were recorded for this clonotype. V usage is TRBV12-3 or TRBV12-4 and J usage is TRBJ1-5; tentatively, D is TRBD1 (5 bases). This CDR3 has 18 residues. V was trimmed by 3 bases and J by 5 bases, leaving 23 bases between them. DNA for the CDR3: TGTGCCAGCAGTTTCTCCCAGTTTCGTTCGACAGCTCATCAGCCCCAGCATTTT. Translating gives CASSFSQFRSTAHQPQHF.

This clonotype was found many times. This chain connects TRBV6-1 to TRBJ2-7, with TRBD1 matching over 8 bases. Trimming cost V 5 bases and J 3 bases; bases outside gene matches: 9. Looked up from germline, CDR1 is MNHNS and CDR2 is SASEGT. This CDR3 comprises 15 residues. CDR3 residues: CASSYGQGPNYEQYF. The CDR3 nucleotides read TGTGCCAGCAGTTACGGACAGGGCCCCAACTACGAGCAGTACTTC.

This clonotype was picked up many times. V usage is TRBV27 and J usage is TRBJ2-7; 10 bases agree with TRBD2. The CDR3 is made up of 15 amino acids. Germline V gives CDR1 MNHEY, CDR2 SMNVEV (reference sequence). With V trimmed by 4 bases and J by 4 bases, 7 bases remained unmatched. The CDR3 spells CASSSVAGGTYEQYF. The CDR3 region has the DNA TGTGCCAGCAGTTCCGTAGCGGGGGGCACATACGAGCAGTACTTC.

The table lists this clonotype with many counts. The rearrangement links TRBV20-1 to TRBJ2-7, with 9 bases lining up with TRBD1. There are 11 residues in the CDR3. Trimming cost V 3 bases and J 7 bases; bases outside gene matches: 1. Germline V CDR1 and CDR2: DFQATT, SNEGSKA (reference sequence). The CDR3 here is CSASGTGEQYF. The CDR3, as DNA: TGCAGTGCTAGCGGGACAGGGGAGCAGTACTTC.

This clonotype was seen repeatedly, ten times or more. The rearrangement uses TRBV20-1 and TRBJ1-2; the D gene is possibly TRBD1 (6 bases). With 5 bases removed from V and 4 bases from J, the gap between germline ends came to 17 bases. Germline CDR1 DFQATT, CDR2 SNEGSKA (reference sequence). The CDR3 length is 14 residues. The CDR3 is CSAAGTPQSYGYTF. CDR3 coding DNA: TGCAGTGCTGCCGGGACACCTCAGTCCTATGGCTACACCTTC.

The V call is TRBV6-2 or TRBV6-3, the J call TRBJ2-5, with D unclear. CDR1 is MNHEY and CDR2 is SVGEGT in the germline V gene. Between the trimmed V and J ends, which lost 5 bases and 7 bases, there was a span of 11 bases. This CDR3 has 12 amino acids. CDR3 DNA sequence: TGTGCCAGCAGTCCTGGAGTGGGGACCCAGTACTTC. This codes for CASSPGVGTQYF.

This clonotype appeared a few times. Given a much more abundant clone one base away, this may be a read error. The CDR3 nucleotides are TGTGCCAGCAGCTTGACAGGGGGTAATAATTCACCCCCCCACTTT. Protein sequence: CASSLTGGNNSPPHF. V is TRBV7-9 and J is TRBJ1-6; TRBD1 matches at 9 bases. The CDR3 totals 15 residues. Germline loops: CDR1 SEHNR, CDR2 FQNEAQ (reference sequence).

This clonotype was observed a handful of times. The chain carries TRBV5-1 and TRBJ2-5, with D tentatively TRBD2 (6 bases). The CDR3 loop spans 13 amino acids. V was shortened by 6 bases and J by 7 bases, with 16 bases between the two germline ends. The germline V gene encodes CDR1 SGHRS and CDR2 YFSETQ. The CDR3 sequence is CASIEEGKGTQYF. The CDR3 bases are TGCGCCAGCATTGAGGAGGGAAAGGGGACCCAGTACTTC. The variable domain in full, completed from reference TRBV5-1 and TRBJ2-5, reads KAGVTQTPRYLIKTRGQQVTLSCSPISGHRSVSWYQQTPGQGLQFLFEYFSETQRNKGNFPGRFSGRQFSNSRSEMNVSTLELGDSALYLCASIEEGKGTQYFGPGTRLLVL.

The rearrangement uses TRBV30 and TRBJ2-1; the match to TRBD1 covers 10 bases. The trim removed 7 bases at V and 15 bases at J, leaving 15 bases unmatched. The CDR3 has 13 residues. The V gene's germline CDR1 is GTSNPN and CDR2 SVGIG (reference sequence). CDR3 protein: CASTGGVRDSPFF. In nucleotides, the CDR3 is TGTGCCTCGACAGGGGGCGTTCGGGATTCCCCGTTCTTC.

This clonotype has at least ten counts. This chain uses TRBV7-9 with TRBJ2-7, with 10 bases lining up with TRBD1. The trim removed 7 bases at V and 7 bases at J, leaving 7 bases unmatched. CDR3 length equals 13 residues. Germline assignment: CDR1 SEHNR and CDR2 FQNEAQ (reference sequence). CDR3 coding DNA: TGTGCCAGCACCTCCGGGACAGGGGAAGAGCAGTACTTC. Translated, it gives CASTSGTGEEQYF.

This clonotype was recorded at least ten times. The chain has TRBV6-1 and TRBJ2-2, with a possible D match to TRBD2 (5 bases). This CDR3 region has 14 residues. V was trimmed by 6 bases and J by 0 bases, leaving 8 bases between them. The V gene's germline CDR1 is MNHNS and CDR2 SASEGT. The CDR3, as DNA: TGTGCCAGCAGGAGGGCGACGAACACCGGGGAGCTGTTTTTT. Its protein is CASRRATNTGELFF.

This clonotype was seen ten or more times. This chain connects TRBV27 to TRBJ2-1; D may be TRBD1 or TRBD2 (6 bases each). The CDR3 length is 15 residues. The V gene's germline CDR1 is MNHEY and CDR2 SMNVEV (reference sequence). The V end was cut by 0 bases, the J end by 7 bases, with 13 bases between. The CDR3 is CASSLSGGGWNEQFF. The CDR3 nucleotides read TGTGCCAGCAGTTTATCGGGGGGCGGATGGAATGAGCAGTTCTTC.

This clonotype has a handful of counts. The chain joins TRBV6-5 to TRBJ2-7; D uncertain. Germline V gene data show CDR1 as MNHEY and CDR2 as SVGAGI. Trimming shortened V by 0 bases and J by 2 bases, and 20 bases separated the two germline ends. The CDR3 length is 18 residues. The CDR3 region is CASSYSLESGNSPYEQYF. Here the CDR3 DNA reads TGTGCCAGCAGTTACTCGTTAGAGTCCGGAAACTCTCCCTACGAGCAGTACTTC.

This clonotype was observed at least ten times. This rearrangement joins TRBV20-1 to TRBJ2-1; the D gene is possibly TRBD2 (6 bases). The CDR3 runs to 14 residues. Per germline, CDR1 DFQATT and CDR2 SNEGSKA (reference sequence). V dropped 5 bases and J dropped 3 bases, with 14 bases sitting between them. In nucleotides, the CDR3 is TGCAGTGCTCGTCGGGACTCAATCTACAATGAGCAGTTCTTC. Protein product: CSARRDSIYNEQFF.

The rearrangement uses TRBV19 and TRBJ2-3; TRBD2 matches 8 bases. The CDR3 consists of 14 residues. The trim removed 5 bases at V and 5 bases at J, leaving 6 bases unmatched. The V gene's germline CDR1 is LNHDA and CDR2 SQIVND (reference sequence). Written as DNA, the CDR3 is TGTGCCAGTAGTGACGGGAGGGCCCTAGATACGCAGTATTTT. The encoded protein is CASSDGRALDTQYF.

This clonotype was found many times. The chain joins TRBV14 to TRBJ1-2; TRBD1 matches 7 bases. The V segment lost 7 bases and the J segment 2 bases; nucleotides outside the gene matches: 4. Germline CDR1 and CDR2: SGHDN and FVKESK. CDR3 length: 13 amino acids. CDR3 in DNA: TGTGCCAGCAAGGAGACAGGGAACTATGGCTACACCTTC. Amino acids: CASKETGNYGYTF.

This clonotype occurred many times. The chain recombines TRBV5-1 with TRBJ1-6; D is uncertain. Per the germline V gene, CDR1 is SGHRS and CDR2 is YFSETQ. V was shortened by 0 bases and J by 10 bases, with 8 bases between the two germline ends. There are 13 residues in the CDR3. In nucleotides, the CDR3 is TGCGCCAGCAGCTTGGCGGTGGGATCACCCCTCCACTTT. This encodes CASSLAVGSPLHF.

This clonotype was counted at least ten times. V and J are TRBV7-9 and TRBJ2-1; 12 bases agree with TRBD2. Germline values: CDR1 SEHNR, CDR2 FQNEAQ (reference sequence). V trimming: 4 bases; J trimming: 7 bases; junction bases outside the gene matches: 8. The CDR3 is 16 residues long. This chain's CDR3 is CASSYARTSGMNEQFF. The CDR3, as DNA: TGTGCCAGCAGCTACGCACGGACTAGCGGGATGAATGAGCAGTTCTTC.

This clonotype was seen at least ten times. This chain uses TRBV11-3 with TRBJ1-1; D is ambiguous. V lost 5 bases and J lost 4, with 8 bases in between. Looked up from germline, CDR1 is SGHNT and CDR2 is YENEEA. There are 12 residues in the CDR3. The DNA of the CDR3 is TGTGCCAGCAGCCCAAGTAGCACTGAAGCTTTCTTT. This sequence encodes CASSPSSTEAFF.

This clonotype was recorded once. The chain links TRBV19 to TRBJ2-1; 9 bases map to TRBD2. The CDR3 runs 16 residues. The V gene's germline CDR1 is LNHDA and CDR2 SQIVND (reference sequence). Trimming took 1 base from V and 5 from J; bases not matched to a gene: 6. The CDR3 sequence: CASSIVGGGDNNEQFF. The CDR3 bases are TGTGCCAGTAGTATAGTTGGCGGGGGGGATAACAATGAGCAGTTCTTC.

At least ten counts were recorded for this clonotype. CDR3 in amino acids: CASSPAAGPLGEQFF. The DNA for the CDR3 is TGTGCCAGCAGCCCCGCGGCGGGGCCACTGGGCGAGCAGTTCTTC. This chain links TRBV7-9 with TRBJ2-1; TRBD2 might be the D (6 bases). CDR3 size: 15 residues. V lost 5 bases, J lost 10 bases, and 21 bases lay in between. CDR1 is SEHNR, CDR2 FQNEAQ, per germline (reference sequence).

The rearrangement links TRBV3-1 to TRBJ2-3; 11 nucleotides match TRBD2. V lost 6 bases, J lost 2 bases, and 4 bases stayed unmatched. Germline CDR1 and CDR2: LGHDT and YNNKEL (reference sequence). The CDR3 consists of 15 residues. The DNA for the CDR3 is TGTGCCAGCAGTCATAGCGGGGGGGCCACAGATACGCAGTATTTT. This encodes CASSHSGGATDTQYF.